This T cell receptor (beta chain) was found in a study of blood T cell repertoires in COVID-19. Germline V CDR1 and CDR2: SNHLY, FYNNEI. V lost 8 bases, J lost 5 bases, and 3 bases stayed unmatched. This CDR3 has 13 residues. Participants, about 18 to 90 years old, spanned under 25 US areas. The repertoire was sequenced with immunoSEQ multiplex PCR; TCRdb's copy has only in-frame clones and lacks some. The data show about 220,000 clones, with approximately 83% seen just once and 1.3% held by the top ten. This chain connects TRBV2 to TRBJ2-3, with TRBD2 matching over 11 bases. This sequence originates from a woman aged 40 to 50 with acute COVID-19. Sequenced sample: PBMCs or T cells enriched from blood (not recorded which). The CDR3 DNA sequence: TGTGCCAGCCGGACTAGCGGGCGAGATACGCAGTATTTT. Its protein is CASRTSGRDTQYF.